These 32 T cell receptor beta chains were all obtained from the same sample, sequenced in a study of cytomegalovirus exposure and HLA in healthy donors. In the PCR, 60 Vbeta and 13 Jbeta primers were used. The protocol was immunoSEQ multiplex PCR, while the TCRdb copy is restricted to in-frame clones and leaves out a portion. This sample has over 120,000 clones, with 74% found just once. The specimen was PBMCs. The source of these receptors is a man aged 18-30 years in good health and CMV-seropositive.

The CDR3: CASSLDSGFHGELFF. The CDR3 coding sequence is TGTGCCAGCAGCTTAGATTCCGGTTTCCACGGGGAGCTGTTTTTT. The gene calls are TRBV7-8 and TRBJ2-2; no clear D gene. Germline CDR1 reads SGHVS; CDR2 reads FQNEAQ. The V end lost 1 base, the J end lost 7 bases, and 13 bases lay between the germline ends. The CDR3 covers 15 residues.

The V gene is TRBV18, the J gene TRBJ2-3, with D perhaps matching TRBD2 (5 bases). V was clipped by 5 bases and J by 6 bases, with 21 bases between them. The CDR3 is made up of 16 amino acids. Per germline, CDR1 KGHSH and CDR2 LQKENI. For the CDR3, the DNA is TGTGCCAGCTCAGGAGCCCTTTGGAGAGGGCAGGATACGCAGTATTTT. It yields the protein CASSGALWRGQDTQYF.

The V gene is TRBV4-3, the J gene TRBJ2-3; 8 bases map to TRBD1. CDR3 length equals 18 residues. The junction had 12 bases not matched to a gene; V was cut back by 2 bases and J by 2 bases. In germline, CDR1 is LGHNA, CDR2 YSLEER. The CDR3 loop is CASSQKSGGTGYTDTQYF. CDR3 DNA: TGCGCCAGCAGCCAAAAAAGTGGGGGGACAGGTTACACAGATACGCAGTATTTT.

The chain has TRBV10-3 and TRBJ2-7; 7 bases are a match to TRBD2. CDR1 is ENHRY and CDR2 is SYGVKD in the germline V gene. The trim removed 0 bases at V and 2 bases at J, leaving 7 bases unmatched. The CDR3 is 16 residues long. The DNA of the CDR3 is TGTGCCATCAGTGAGTCAGGCGGGAGAATCCCCTACGAGCAGTACTTC. This translates into CAISESGGRIPYEQYF.

The chain has TRBV10-2 and TRBJ1-5; D uncertain. The length of the CDR3 is 16 residues. Deletions cut 2 bases from V and 2 bases from J, with 13 bases between. Germline-derived CDR1 and CDR2 are WSHSY and SAAADI. This CDR3 is CASSEMAPVRNQPQHF. For the CDR3, the DNA is TGCGCCAGCAGTGAGATGGCCCCTGTCCGCAATCAGCCCCAGCATTTT.

The chain joins TRBV2 to TRBJ1-4, with 7 bases that match TRBD1. V was pared by 0 bases and J by 14 bases, with 12 bases of the junction left unmatched. Germline V lookup: CDR1 SNHLY, CDR2 FYNNEI. This CDR3 is built from 15 residues. CDR3 residues: CASSEAGGQFRVLFF. As DNA, the CDR3 is TGTGCCAGCAGTGAAGCGGGGGGACAGTTTAGAGTCCTGTTTTTT.

The gene calls are TRBV5-1 and TRBJ1-1; 10 bases map to TRBD1. The CDR3 sequence is 15 residues long. With V trimmed by 4 bases and J by 4 bases, 7 bases remained unmatched. Germline CDR1 and CDR2: SGHRS and YFSETQ. The CDR3 here is CASSQGQGGSTEAFF. CDR3 in DNA: TGCGCCAGCAGCCAAGGACAGGGGGGGAGCACTGAAGCTTTCTTT.

The chain carries TRBV23-1 and TRBJ1-1; 7 nucleotides match TRBD1. TRBV23-1 is recorded as an ORF, its role being uncertain. The length of the CDR3 is 16 residues. Trimming at V came to 4 bases and at J to 1 base, leaving 9 bases not matched to a gene. Written as DNA, the CDR3 is TGCGCCAGCAGTCGTTACCCCCACAGGGGGAACACTGAAGCTTTCTTT. Amino acid sequence: CASSRYPHRGNTEAFF.

The chain joins TRBV6-5 to TRBJ1-2, with 11 bases aligning to TRBD1. The germline CDR1 and CDR2 sequences are MNHEY and SVGAGI. J gave up 7 bases and V 3 bases, and 4 bases lay outside the gene matches. This CDR3 is built from 14 residues. The CDR3 nucleotides are TGTGCCAGCAGTTATAGGGGGACAGGGGGTGGCTACACCTTC. It specifies CASSYRGTGGGYTF.

The J gene is TRBJ1-5, the V gene TRBV7-2; 7 nucleotides align to TRBD1. CDR3 length: 17 amino acids. J was trimmed by 5 bases and V by 1 base; bases with no gene match: 11. Germline CDR1 SGHTA, CDR2 FQGNSA. CDR3 DNA sequence: TGTGCCAGCAGCTTAGTGGCGACAGGGCTAGGTGATCAGCCCCAGCATTTT. It encodes CASSLVATGLGDQPQHF.

V gene TRBV28 combines with J gene TRBJ2-7, with 13 bases fitting TRBD2. The CDR3 runs to 16 residues. Germline V gene data show CDR1 as MDHEN and CDR2 as SYDVKM. Losses at the gene ends were 5 bases for V and 3 bases for J; bases not matched to a gene: 7. The CDR3 is CASSEPLAGGRYEQYF. The CDR3 region has the DNA TGTGCCAGCAGTGAACCACTAGCGGGGGGGCGCTACGAGCAGTACTTC.

The rearrangement uses TRBV10-1 and TRBJ2-3; 12 nucleotides align to TRBD2. This CDR3 has 16 residues. V was pared by 5 bases and J by 2 bases, with 5 bases of the junction left unmatched. The germline V gene has CDR1 WNHNN and CDR2 SYGVQD (reference sequence). DNA of the CDR3: TGCGCCAGCAGTTCTAGCGGGGGGGCGGACACAGATACGCAGTATTTT. This translates into CASSSSGGADTDTQYF.

CDR3 nucleotides: TGCAGCGCCGGTCCAGACGGGTCTGCCTACAATGAGCAGTTCTTC. Protein: CSAGPDGSAYNEQFF. The rearrangement links TRBV29-1 to TRBJ2-1, with D uncertain. Trimming stripped 7 bases from V and 2 bases from J, with 18 bases between. This CDR3 has 15 amino acids. CDR1 and CDR2 (germline): SQVTM, ANQGSEA.

Of note for this clone: This CDR3 is also generated by other DNA sequences in the sample. The V and J genes are TRBV5-6 and TRBJ1-2; D may be TRBD1 (6 bases). The ends were cut back, 2 bases at V and 0 bases at J, with 11 bases in the middle. The CDR3 extends over 15 amino acids. CDR1 is SGHDT and CDR2 is YYEEEE in the germline V gene. The CDR3 loop reads CASSFRDTTNYGYTF. The CDR3 region has the DNA TGTGCCAGCAGCTTCCGGGACACCACTAACTATGGCTACACCTTC.

This sequence joins TRBV6-5 and TRBJ1-5, with 7 positions matching TRBD1. The junction had 11 bases not matched to a gene; V was cut back by 5 bases and J by 7 bases. In germline, CDR1 is MNHEY, CDR2 SVGAGI. The CDR3 length is 15 residues. The CDR3 region is CASSPREGARQPQHF. DNA for the CDR3: TGTGCCAGCAGTCCCCGGGAGGGGGCGCGACAGCCCCAGCATTTT.

The gene calls are TRBV7-2 and TRBJ2-1; D is perhaps TRBD2 (6 bases). V was trimmed by 5 bases and J by 14 bases, leaving 16 bases between them. Germline V CDR1 and CDR2: SGHTA, FQGNSA. The CDR3 contains 12 residues. The chain's CDR3 is CASSSTGTLEFF. The DNA for the CDR3 is TGTGCCAGCAGCAGTACCGGGACTTTAGAGTTCTTC.

The J gene is TRBJ1-3, the V gene TRBV2; 9 bases are shared with TRBD1. This CDR3 is built from 16 residues. The germline V gene encodes CDR1 SNHLY and CDR2 FYNNEI. J lost 1 base, V lost 1 base, and 2 bases had no gene match. CDR3 in DNA: TGTGCCAGCAGTGAAGGACAGGGGGGATCTGGAAACACCATATATTTT. Its translation is CASSEGQGGSGNTIYF. The whole variable domain, remainder taken from reference TRBV2 and TRBJ1-3, is EPEVTQTPSHQVTQMGQEVILRCVPISNHLYFYWYRQILGQKVEFLVSFYNNEISEKSEIFDDQFSVERPDGSNFTLKIRSTKLEDSAMYFCASSEGQGGSGNTIYFGEGSWLTVV.

V gene TRBV15 combines with J gene TRBJ2-1, with TRBD2 matching over 9 bases. Germline lookup yields CDR1 LNHNV and CDR2 YYDKDF (reference sequence). This CDR3 region has 16 residues. Trimming at V came to 0 bases and at J to 8 bases, leaving 8 bases not matched to a gene. The CDR3 region is CATSRDLGGRGDEQFF. CDR3 DNA sequence: TGTGCCACCAGCAGAGATCTTGGCGGGAGGGGCGATGAGCAGTTCTTC.

This chain joins TRBV7-3 and TRBJ2-7; 8 nucleotides agree with TRBD1. This CDR3 has 14 residues. V lost 2 bases to trimming and J lost 5 bases; unmatched junction nucleotides: 5. Per germline, CDR1 SGHTA and CDR2 FQGTGA. CDR3 nucleotide sequence: TGTGCCAGCAGCTTATTCCAGGGGGCGGACGAGCAGTACTTC. This encodes CASSLFQGADEQYF.

V is TRBV12-5 and J is TRBJ1-1; 11 nucleotides agree with TRBD1. V lost 2 bases to trimming and J lost 4 bases; unmatched junction nucleotides: 6. There are 16 residues in the CDR3. CDR1 LGHNT and CDR2 FRNRAP come from the germline V gene. The CDR3 DNA follows: TGTGCTAGTGGTTTGCCTCGGACAGGGGGCCGCACTGAAGCTTTCTTT. This encodes CASGLPRTGGRTEAFF.

This clone has just one count. V is TRBV6-5 and J is TRBJ1-3; the D gene is possibly TRBD1 (5 bases). The CDR3 sequence is 15 residues long. Per the germline V gene, CDR1 is MNHEY and CDR2 is SVGAGI. Trimming stripped 3 bases from V and 0 bases from J, with 9 bases between. The CDR3 sequence is CASSYWQGSGNTIYF. The CDR3 coding sequence is TGTGCCAGCAGTTATTGGCAGGGCTCTGGAAACACCATATATTTT.

The chain has TRBV2 and TRBJ2-6; TRBD1 matches at 11 bases. CDR3 length: 19 amino acids. Germline V gives CDR1 SNHLY, CDR2 FYNNEI. Trimming removed 6 bases from V and 4 bases from J; junction bases left unmatched: 14. CDR3 sequence reads: CASSPVLGQGASGANVLTF. The CDR3, as DNA: TGTGCCAGCAGCCCCGTTCTCGGACAGGGGGCGTCAGGGGCCAACGTCCTGACTTTC. Supplemented by reference TRBV2 and TRBJ2-6, the full variable domain reads EPEVTQTPSHQVTQMGQEVILRCVPISNHLYFYWYRQILGQKVEFLVSFYNNEISEKSEIFDDQFSVERPDGSNFTLKIRSTKLEDSAMYFCASSPVLGQGASGANVLTFGAGSRLTVL.

The chain couples TRBV19 to TRBJ1-5; a weak D match, TRBD1 (5 bases). In germline, CDR1 is LNHDA, CDR2 SQIVND (reference sequence). There are 14 residues in the CDR3. The V end lost 7 bases, the J end lost 1 base, and 11 bases lay between the germline ends. The CDR3 nucleotides read TGTGCCAGTAACACAGGACCCAGCAATCAGCCCCAGCATTTT. Encoded protein: CASNTGPSNQPQHF.

V gene TRBV7-8 combines with J gene TRBJ2-7; possibly TRBD2 for D (5 bases). The CDR3 sequence is 14 residues long. Trimming removed 1 base from V and 6 bases from J, with 13 bases in between. The germline V gene encodes CDR1 SGHVS and CDR2 FQNEAQ. CDR3 bases: TGTGCCAGCAGCTTAGATACGGGGTCGGGCGAGCAGTACTTC. Its protein is CASSLDTGSGEQYF.

The gene calls are TRBV2 and TRBJ2-7; 9 nucleotides line up with TRBD1. The CDR3 is 14 residues long. CDR1 and CDR2 from the germline V gene are SNHLY and FYNNEI. V trimming: 6 bases; J trimming: 9 bases; junction bases outside the gene matches: 12. CDR3 sequence: CASRENQDRGGQYF. CDR3 sequence (DNA): TGTGCCAGCAGGGAAAACCAGGACAGGGGAGGGCAGTACTTC.

This clone was seen only a few times. The CDR3 spells CASSRDRGRNTEAFF. The DNA for the CDR3 is TGTGCCAGCAGCCGTGACAGGGGGCGGAACACTGAAGCTTTCTTT. This chain connects TRBV7-2 to TRBJ1-1, with 10 bases that match TRBD1. Trimming removed 5 bases from V and 1 base from J; junction bases left unmatched: 4. The germline gives CDR1 SGHTA, CDR2 FQGNSA. This CDR3 contains 15 residues.

The gene calls are TRBV9 and TRBJ1-4; the match to TRBD1 covers 9 bases. Germline assignment: CDR1 SGDLS and CDR2 YYNGEE. This CDR3 has 14 residues. Trimming cost V 4 bases and J 5 bases; bases outside gene matches: 3. DNA for the CDR3: TGTGCCAGCAGCTCCGGGACAGGGAATGAAAAACTGTTTTTT. Translated: CASSSGTGNEKLFF.

The chain joins TRBV5-6 to TRBJ2-7; D perhaps matches TRBD1 (6 bases). This CDR3 is built from 14 residues. Per germline, CDR1 SGHDT and CDR2 YYEEEE. V lost 7 bases to trimming and J lost 5 bases, with 19 bases between them. CDR3 nucleotide sequence: TGTGCCAGCCGGCTTAAGGCAGGGGTAAACGAGCAGTACTTC. Residues: CASRLKAGVNEQYF.

The chain uses TRBV10-3 and TRBJ1-1; 10 bases match TRBD1. Germline V CDR1 and CDR2: ENHRY, SYGVKD. This CDR3 contains 15 residues. Trimming cost V 3 bases and J 7 bases; bases outside gene matches: 8. CDR3 sequence: CAISDLTGGEGEAFF. DNA of the CDR3: TGTGCCATCAGTGACCTGACAGGGGGCGAGGGTGAAGCTTTCTTT.

The chain uses TRBV4-3 and TRBJ2-1; 13 bases match TRBD2. The CDR3 consists of 16 residues. Germline-derived CDR1 and CDR2 are LGHNA and YSLEER. V dropped 3 bases and J dropped 8; count of bases not matched to a gene: 7. DNA of the CDR3: TGCGCCAGCAGCCACCAACTAGCGGGAGGGACCGATGAGCAGTTCTTC. This sequence encodes CASSHQLAGGTDEQFF.

This clone was recorded a few times. This chain links TRBV5-6 with TRBJ2-7; TRBD2 is a possible D gene (6 bases). The germline gives CDR1 SGHDT, CDR2 YYEEEE. V was pared by 0 bases and J by 2 bases, with 12 bases between. There are 15 residues in the CDR3. The CDR3 sequence is CASSLGRDSTYEQYF. The DNA for the CDR3 is TGTGCCAGCAGCTTGGGTAGGGACTCAACCTACGAGCAGTACTTC.

The chain links TRBV7-9 to TRBJ2-7; TRBD2 agrees at 13 bases. The germline V gene has CDR1 SEHNR and CDR2 FQNEAQ (reference sequence). This CDR3 comprises 18 residues. V lost 4 bases, J lost 0 bases, and 9 bases stayed unmatched. CDR3 coding DNA: TGTGCCAGCAGCTCTACCGGGACTAGCGGGGACAGCTCCTACGAGCAGTACTTC. Translation gives CASSSTGTSGDSSYEQYF.